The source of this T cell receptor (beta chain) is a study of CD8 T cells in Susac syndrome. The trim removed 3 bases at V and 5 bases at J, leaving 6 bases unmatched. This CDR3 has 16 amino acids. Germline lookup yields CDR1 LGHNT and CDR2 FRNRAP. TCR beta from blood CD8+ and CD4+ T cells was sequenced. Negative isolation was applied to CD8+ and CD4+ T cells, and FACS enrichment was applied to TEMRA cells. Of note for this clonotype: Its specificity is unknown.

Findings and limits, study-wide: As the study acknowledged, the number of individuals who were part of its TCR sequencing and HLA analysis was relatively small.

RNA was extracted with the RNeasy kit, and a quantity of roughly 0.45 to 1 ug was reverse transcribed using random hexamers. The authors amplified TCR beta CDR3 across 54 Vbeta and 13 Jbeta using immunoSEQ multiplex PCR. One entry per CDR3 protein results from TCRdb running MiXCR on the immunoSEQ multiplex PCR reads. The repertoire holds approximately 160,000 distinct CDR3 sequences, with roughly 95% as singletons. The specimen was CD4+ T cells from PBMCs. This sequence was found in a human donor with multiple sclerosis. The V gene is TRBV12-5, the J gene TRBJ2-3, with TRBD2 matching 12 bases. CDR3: CASGLGQTSGGDTQYF. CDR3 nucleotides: TGTGCTAGTGGTTTAGGACAGACTAGCGGGGGAGATACGCAGTATTTT.